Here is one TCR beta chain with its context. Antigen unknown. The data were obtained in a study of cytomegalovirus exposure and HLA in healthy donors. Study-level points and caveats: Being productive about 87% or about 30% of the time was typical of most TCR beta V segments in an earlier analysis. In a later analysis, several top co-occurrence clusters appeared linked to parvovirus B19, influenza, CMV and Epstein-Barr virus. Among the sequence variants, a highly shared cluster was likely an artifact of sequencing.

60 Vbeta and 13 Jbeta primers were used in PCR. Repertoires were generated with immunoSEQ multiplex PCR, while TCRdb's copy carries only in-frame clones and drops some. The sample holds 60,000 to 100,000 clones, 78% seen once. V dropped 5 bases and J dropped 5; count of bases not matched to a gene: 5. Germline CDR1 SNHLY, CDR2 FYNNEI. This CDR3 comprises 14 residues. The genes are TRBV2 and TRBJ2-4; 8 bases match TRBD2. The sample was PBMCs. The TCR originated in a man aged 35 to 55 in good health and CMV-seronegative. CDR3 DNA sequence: TGTGCCAGCAGTCGGGAAGCGGGAGAAAACATTCAGTACTTC. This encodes CASSREAGENIQYF.